These 8 T cell receptor beta chains were sequenced from one sample in a study of T cells in Graves' hyperthyroidism and ophthalmopathy. Amplification of TCR beta CDR3 regions was performed using RNA transcripts as template. Initially, a first-round RT-PCR of the TCR CDR3 employed the HTBI primer set. A single record per CDR3 protein comes from TCRdb applying MiXCR to the multiplex PCR reads. The table lists about 380,000 distinct CDR3 sequences, 14% of them singletons, with 15% to 20% in the top ten. Sample: blood. These receptors were taken from a woman younger than 45 with Graves' ophthalmopathy.

As concerns this clonotype: A much larger clone is a single base away; this may be a read error. CDR3 nucleotide sequence: TGTGCCAGCAGCCTAGGGACTACTGGGACAGGTACGCAGTATTTT. Translation: CASSLGTTGTGTQYF. The rearrangement uses TRBV5-5 and TRBJ2-3, with D maybe TRBD1 (8 bases). CDR1 and CDR2 from the germline V gene are SGHKS and YYEKEE (reference sequence). The CDR3 loop spans 15 amino acids.

The table lists this clonotype with many counts. The gene calls are TRBV24-1 and TRBJ1-2; D remains unclear. CDR3 length: 12 amino acids. CDR1 and CDR2 from the germline V gene are KGHDR and SFDVKD. Between the trimmed V and J ends, which lost 4 bases and 1 base, there was a span of 3 bases. This CDR3 reads CATSDDNYGYTF. CDR3 DNA: TGTGCCACCAGTGACGATAACTATGGCTACACCTTC.

This clonotype was found many times. This chain connects TRBV3-1 to TRBJ2-7; 7 bases align to TRBD2. Germline trimming cut 4 bases from V and 3 bases from J; bases unmatched to any gene: 9. CDR1 LGHDT and CDR2 YNNKEL come from the germline V gene (reference sequence). The length of the CDR3 is 15 residues. The CDR3 DNA is TGTGCCAGCAGCCGAGGGACTAACGGGGGCTACGAGCAGTACTTC. Amino acid sequence: CASSRGTNGGYEQYF.

This clonotype has only a few counts. The rearrangement uses TRBV12-3 or TRBV12-4 and TRBJ1-3, with D maybe TRBD1 (6 bases). The V end lost 3 bases, the J end lost 0 bases, and 9 bases lay between the germline ends. The CDR3 has 15 amino acids. CDR3 region: CASSFWTASGNTIYF. CDR3 DNA sequence: TGTGCCAGCAGTTTCTGGACAGCCTCTGGAAACACCATATATTTT.

This clonotype was detected many times. This CDR3 is CASWGDRAYEQYF. The DNA of the CDR3 is TGTGCCAGCTGGGGGGACAGGGCATACGAGCAGTACTTC. The chain uses TRBV6-1 and TRBJ2-7, with 9 nucleotides matching TRBD1. The CDR3 spans 13 residues. The germline V gene encodes CDR1 MNHNS and CDR2 SASEGT. Germline trimming cut 8 bases from V and 4 bases from J; bases unmatched to any gene: 6.

This clonotype was observed many times. The chain couples TRBV3-1 to TRBJ2-1, with TRBD2 matching 10 bases. With V trimmed by 0 bases and J by 7 bases, 9 bases remained unmatched. This CDR3 contains 17 residues. Germline assignment: CDR1 LGHDT and CDR2 YNNKEL (reference sequence). The CDR3, as DNA: TGTGCCAGCAGCCAAGATTTGAGCGGGGGGGCCAGGAATGAGCAGTTCTTC. Translated: CASSQDLSGGARNEQFF.

The genes are TRBV28 and TRBJ2-2; 14 nucleotides agree with TRBD2. This CDR3 spans 18 amino acids. V shed 5 bases, J shed 2 bases, and the junction held 7 bases outside the gene matches. Germline CDR1 and CDR2: MDHEN and SYDVKM. CDR3 region: CASSPPGTSGRNTGELFF. CDR3 coding DNA: TGTGCCAGCAGTCCTCCCGGGACTAGCGGGAGAAACACCGGGGAGCTGTTTTTT.

This clonotype was seen many times. The gene calls are TRBV12-3 or TRBV12-4 and TRBJ2-4; 7 bases are a match to TRBD2. The V and J ends lost 4 bases and 5 bases, in that order; junction bases with no gene match: 8. The CDR3 runs to 15 residues. Written as DNA, the CDR3 is TGTGCCAGCAGTTATCCGGGGGGAAGCGAAAACATTCAGTACTTC. Translation gives CASSYPGGSENIQYF.